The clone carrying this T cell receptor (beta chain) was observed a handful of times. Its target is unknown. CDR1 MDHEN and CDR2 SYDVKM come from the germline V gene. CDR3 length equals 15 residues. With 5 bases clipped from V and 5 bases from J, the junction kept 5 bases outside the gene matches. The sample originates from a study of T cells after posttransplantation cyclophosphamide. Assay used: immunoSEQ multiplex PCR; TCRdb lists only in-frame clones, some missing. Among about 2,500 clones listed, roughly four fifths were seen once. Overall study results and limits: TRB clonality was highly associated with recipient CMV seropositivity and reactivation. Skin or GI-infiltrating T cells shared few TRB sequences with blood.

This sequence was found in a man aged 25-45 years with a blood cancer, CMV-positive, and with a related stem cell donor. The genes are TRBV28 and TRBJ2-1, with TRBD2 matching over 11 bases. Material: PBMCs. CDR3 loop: CASSPVAGGHNEQFF. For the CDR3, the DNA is TGTGCCAGCAGTCCTGTAGCGGGAGGGCACAATGAGCAGTTCTTC. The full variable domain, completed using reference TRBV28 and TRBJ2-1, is DVKVTQSSRYLVKRTGEKVFLECVQDMDHENMFWYRQDPGLGLRLIYFSYDVKMKEKGDIPEGYSVSREKKERFSLILESASTNQTSMYLCASSPVAGGHNEQFFGPGTRLTVL.